This T cell receptor beta chain was captured by sequencing in a study of control samples from healthy donors and cancer patients. Profiling relied on immunoSEQ multiplex PCR, and the TCRdb table lists in-frame clones only, not all of them. This table holds about 230,000 clones, around 80% found once. CDR1 is SGHVS, CDR2 FQNEAQ, per germline. Losses at the gene ends were 1 base for V and 4 bases for J; bases not matched to a gene: 7. This CDR3 has 16 residues. Source material: PBMCs. This TCR came from a woman aged 60 to 75 with lung cancer. The gene calls are TRBV7-8 and TRBJ1-5; 7 bases map to TRBD1. CDR3 bases: TGTGCCAGCAGCTTAGGGACAGGCGGACGGAATCAGCCCCAGCATTTT. This codes for CASSLGTGGRNQPQHF.